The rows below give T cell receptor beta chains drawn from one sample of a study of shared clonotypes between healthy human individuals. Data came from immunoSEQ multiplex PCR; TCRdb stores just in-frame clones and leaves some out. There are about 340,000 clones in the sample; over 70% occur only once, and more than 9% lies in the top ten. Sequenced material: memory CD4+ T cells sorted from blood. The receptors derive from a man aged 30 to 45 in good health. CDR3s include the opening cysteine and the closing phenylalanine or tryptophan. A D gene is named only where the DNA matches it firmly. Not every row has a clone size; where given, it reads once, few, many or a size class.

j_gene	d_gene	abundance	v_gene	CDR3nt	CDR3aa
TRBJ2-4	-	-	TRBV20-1	TGCAGTGCTAGAGTAGGGGGTGTTCAGTACTTC	CSARVGGVQYF
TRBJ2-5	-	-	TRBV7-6	TGTGCCAGCAGCTTAGGCAGGACCGGGACCCAGTACTTC	CASSLGRTGTQYF
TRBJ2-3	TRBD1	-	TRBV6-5	TGTGCCAGCAGTTACCCCGGGACAGGGATGACAGATACGCAGTATTTT	CASSYPGTGMTDTQYF
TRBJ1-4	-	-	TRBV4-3	TGCGCCAGCAGCCGCCAATGGCCTGGGGCTAATGAAAAACTGTTTTTT	CASSRQWPGANEKLFF
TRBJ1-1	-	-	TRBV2	TGTGCCAGCAGTGAATGGCAGGGTCGTGTCACTGAAGCTTTCTTT	CASSEWQGRVTEAFF
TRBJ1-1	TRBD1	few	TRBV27	TGTGCCAGCAGTAGCAGACAGGGGGCGGTTACTGAAGCTTTCTTT	CASSSRQGAVTEAFF
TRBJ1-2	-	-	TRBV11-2	TGTGCCAGCAGCTCGGCGTCAGCTAACTATGGCTACACCTTC	CASSSASANYGYTF
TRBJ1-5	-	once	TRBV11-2	TGTGCCAGCAGCGGAAGTAGCAATCAGCCCCAGCATTTT	CASSGSSNQPQHF
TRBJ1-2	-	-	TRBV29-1	TGCAGCGTTGCCGACGGGCTTGGCTACACCTTC	CSVADGLGYTF
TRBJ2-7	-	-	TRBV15	TGTGCCACCAGCAGAGGAACTAGCTACGAGCAGTACTTC	CATSRGTSYEQYF
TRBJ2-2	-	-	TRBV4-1	TGCGCCAGCAGCCAAGATATCACCGAGGAGCTGTTTTTT	CASSQDITEELFF
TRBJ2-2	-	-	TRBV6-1	TGTGCCAGCAGCCGGGCAGGCCCACGGACCGGGGAGCTGTTTTTT	CASSRAGPRTGELFF
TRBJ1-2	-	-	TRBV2	TGTGCCAGCAGTGTAGGACAGCCCGGCGGCTATGGCTACACCTTC	CASSVGQPGGYGYTF
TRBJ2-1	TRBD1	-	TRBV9	TGTGCCAGCAGCGTGTTTGACAGGGGGACTTACAATGAGCAGTTCTTC	CASSVFDRGTYNEQFF
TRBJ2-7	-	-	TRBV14	TGTGCCAGCAGCTGGTTGTCCTACGAGCAGTACTTC	CASSWLSYEQYF
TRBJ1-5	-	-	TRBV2	TGTGCCAGCAGTGAAGCGGCCCACGTGGGTCAGCCCCAGCATTTT	CASSEAAHVGQPQHF
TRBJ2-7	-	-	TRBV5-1	TGCGCCAGCAGCTTGACAGGGTCCTACGAGCAGTACTTC	CASSLTGSYEQYF
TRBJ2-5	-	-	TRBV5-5	TGTGCCAGCAGCTTAACGGGACATCCGGGGACCCAGTACTTC	CASSLTGHPGTQYF
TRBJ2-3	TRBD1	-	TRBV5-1	TGCGCCAGCAGCTACGGGACAGGGGGCAAAGATACGCAGTATTTT	CASSYGTGGKDTQYF
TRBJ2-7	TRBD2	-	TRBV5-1	TGCGCCAGCCGACTTGAATTAGCGGGAAGTCGGGAGCAGTACTTC	CASRLELAGSREQYF
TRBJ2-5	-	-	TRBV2	TGTGCCAGCAGTGAATGGGGCCACAGGAACTCCAAGAACACCCAGTACTTC	CASSEWGHRNSKNTQYF
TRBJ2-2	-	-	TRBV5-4	TGTGCCAGCAGCAGTCTAGCGAACACCGGGGAGCTGTTTTTT	CASSSLANTGELFF
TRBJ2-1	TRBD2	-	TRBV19	TGTGCCAGTAGTTCGGGACTAGCGGGGGTTGAGCAGTTCTTC	CASSSGLAGVEQFF
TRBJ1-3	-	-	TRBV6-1	TGTGCCAGCAGTCAGGGCGCCAGCACCATATATTTT	CASSQGASTIYF
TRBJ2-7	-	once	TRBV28	TGTGCCAGCAGAAGGAACCCGGGGGAGCAGTACTTC	CASRRNPGEQYF
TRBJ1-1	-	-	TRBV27	TGTGCCAGCAGTCTCTATATCCTGACAGGCCTGAACACTGAAGCTTTCTTT	CASSLYILTGLNTEAFF
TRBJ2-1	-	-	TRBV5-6	TGTGCCAGCAGCTTCGGTGGGGTTAACAATGAGCAGTTCTTC	CASSFGGVNNEQFF